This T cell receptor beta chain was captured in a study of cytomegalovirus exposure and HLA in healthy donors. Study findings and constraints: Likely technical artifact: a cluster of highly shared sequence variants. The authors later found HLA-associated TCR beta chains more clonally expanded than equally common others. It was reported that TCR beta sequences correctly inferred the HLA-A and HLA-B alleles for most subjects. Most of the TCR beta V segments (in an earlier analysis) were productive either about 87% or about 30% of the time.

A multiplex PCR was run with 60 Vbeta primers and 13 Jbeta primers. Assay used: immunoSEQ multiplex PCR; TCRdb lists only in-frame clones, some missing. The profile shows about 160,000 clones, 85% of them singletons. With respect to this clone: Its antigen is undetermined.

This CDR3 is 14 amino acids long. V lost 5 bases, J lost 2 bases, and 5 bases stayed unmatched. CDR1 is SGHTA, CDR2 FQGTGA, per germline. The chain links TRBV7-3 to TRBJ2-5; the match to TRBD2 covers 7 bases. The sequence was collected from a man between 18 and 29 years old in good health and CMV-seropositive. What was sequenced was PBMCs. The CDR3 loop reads CASSPGGYQETQYF. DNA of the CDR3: TGTGCCAGCAGCCCCGGGGGGTATCAAGAGACCCAGTACTTC.